The sequence of this TCR beta chain was determined in a study of cytomegalovirus exposure and HLA in healthy donors. The wider study: The approximately 600 first-cohort repertoires shared a platform with the 120 or so validation repertoires, as reported in a later analysis.

The assay was immunoSEQ multiplex PCR, and TCRdb's table has in-frame clones only and misses some. The repertoire consists of 150,000 to 250,000 clones, with roughly 81% occurring once and the leading ten covering around 1.2%. This clone was observed once. Its antigen is undetermined. Whole-study findings and limits: A classifier reportedly called cytomegalovirus status with high sensitivity and specificity. The study put roughly 160 TCR beta chains on its list as cytomegalovirus-associated.

This CDR3 has 14 residues. CDR1 and CDR2 from the germline V gene are SGHTA and FQGNSA. The V gene end was trimmed by 4 bases and the J gene end by 7 bases; junction bases not matched to a gene: 6. This receptor was taken from a woman aged 25 to 45 in good health and CMV-seronegative. The sample taken for sequencing was PBMCs. The chain recombines TRBV7-2 with TRBJ2-3, with 9 bases identical to TRBD1. CDR3 DNA: TGTGCCAGCAGCTCCATAGGGACAGGGAATACGCAGTATTTT. Amino acids: CASSSIGTGNTQYF.